Listed here are 25 T cell receptor beta chains from one sample, sequenced in a study of response to subunit inactivated influenza vaccine. From the RT-PCR reads, TCRdb called clonotypes with MiXCR, one entry per CDR3 protein. The sample records approximately 500,000 distinct CDR3 sequences, 13% to 15% being singletons. Sequences were derived from PBMCs from blood, sampled approximately 13 days after vaccination. These receptors all come from a man in his forties or fifties who received an inactivated influenza vaccine.

This chain links TRBV7-9 with TRBJ2-1, with D tentatively TRBD2 (6 bases). The germline V gene encodes CDR1 SEHNR and CDR2 FQNEAQ (reference sequence). The V and J ends lost 5 bases and 10 bases respectively, with 15 bases between them. The CDR3 has 13 residues. The CDR3, as DNA: TGTGCCAGCAGCGGGGATTTAGGGAGGGAGCAGTTCTTC. This gives the protein CASSGDLGREQFF.

The V gene is TRBV10-3, the J gene TRBJ2-1; TRBD2 agrees at 10 bases. Per the germline V gene, CDR1 is ENHRY and CDR2 is SYGVKD. The CDR3 is made up of 15 amino acids. V was clipped by 6 bases and J by 5 bases; unmatched bases: 7. The DNA of the CDR3 is TGTGCCATCAGCGGAATAGCGGGGGGTCACAATGAGCAGTTCTTC. Translating it yields CAISGIAGGHNEQFF.

This clonotype appeared a few times. V and J are TRBV14 and TRBJ1-2; tentative D call: TRBD1 (5 bases). The germline gives CDR1 SGHDN, CDR2 FVKESK. V was clipped by 5 bases and J by 8 bases, with 15 bases between them. The CDR3 loop spans 13 amino acids. CDR3 in DNA: TGTGCCAGCAGCTTCGGGACGGTTGGCGGCTACACCTTC. It translates to CASSFGTVGGYTF.

The chain links TRBV29-1 to TRBJ1-4; possible D gene TRBD1, 5 bases. The V and J ends lost 4 bases and 5 bases respectively, with 11 bases between them. Germline loops: CDR1 SQVTM, CDR2 ANQGSEA. The CDR3 is 13 amino acids. Here the CDR3 reads CSVVDRENEKLFF. CDR3 nucleotides: TGCAGCGTTGTTGACAGAGAGAATGAAAAACTGTTTTTT.

This clonotype was seen at least ten times. V is TRBV5-6 and J is TRBJ2-2, with 8 positions matching TRBD1. Germline CDR1 and CDR2: SGHDT and YYEEEE. V was clipped by 0 bases and J by 3 bases; unmatched bases: 1. The CDR3 runs to 15 residues. The CDR3 DNA reads TGTGCCAGCAGCTTGGACAGGGGGTACACCGGGGAGCTGTTTTTT. It is translated as CASSLDRGYTGELFF.

This clonotype was detected ten times or more. The rearrangement uses TRBV4-3 and TRBJ2-3; D could derive from TRBD1 or TRBD2 (5 bases each). Germline CDR1 reads LGHNA; CDR2 reads YSLEER. The CDR3 has 13 residues. Between the trimmed V and J ends, which lost 4 bases and 2 bases, there was a span of 7 bases. CDR3 residues: CASSPGATDTQYF. CDR3 nucleotides: TGCGCCAGCAGCCCCGGGGCCACAGATACGCAGTATTTT.

This clonotype was seen a single time. The CDR3: CSAPKRTGTGGTGELFF. The CDR3 region has the DNA TGCAGTGCACCAAAAAGGACCGGGACAGGGGGCACCGGGGAGCTGTTTTTT. The chain links TRBV20-1 to TRBJ2-2; 11 bases line up with TRBD1. The CDR3 totals 17 residues. Germline loops: CDR1 DFQATT, CDR2 SNEGSKA (reference sequence). With V trimmed by 6 bases and J by 4 bases, 13 bases remained unmatched.

This chain joins TRBV25-1 and TRBJ1-4, with TRBD1 matching over 9 bases. V shed 3 bases and J 13 bases; nucleotides not matched to a gene: 9. This CDR3 region has 14 residues. CDR1 is MGHDK, CDR2 SYGVNS, per germline. The CDR3 reads CASSDPGQGSGLFF. As DNA, the CDR3 is TGTGCCAGCAGTGATCCGGGACAGGGAAGTGGACTGTTTTTT.

The sample holds a few counts of this clonotype. The genes are TRBV6-6 and TRBJ1-6; 7 positions match TRBD1. The length of the CDR3 is 13 residues. J lost 14 bases, V lost 5 bases, and 9 bases had no gene match. Germline CDR1 and CDR2: MNHNY and SVGAGI (reference sequence). The CDR3 DNA is TGTGCCAGCAGTCCAGGGGGTGCCCATGCCCTCCACTTT. Amino acids: CASSPGGAHALHF.

The chain carries TRBV7-9 and TRBJ2-1; D uncertain. V was trimmed by 4 bases and J by 8 bases, leaving 15 bases between them. CDR3 length: 14 amino acids. The germline gives CDR1 SEHNR, CDR2 FQNEAQ (reference sequence). The CDR3: CASSSLHGIDEQFF. CDR3 in DNA: TGTGCCAGCAGCTCTCTCCATGGAATCGATGAGCAGTTCTTC. The full variable domain, in which reference TRBV7-9 and TRBJ2-1 provide the parts outside the CDR3, is DTGVSQNPRHKITKRGQNVTFRCDPISEHNRLYWYRQTLGQGPEFLTYFQNEAQLEKSRLLSDRFSAERPKGSFSTLEIQRTEQGDSAMYLCASSSLHGIDEQFFGPGTRLTVL.

This clonotype was observed a handful of times. V and J are TRBV12-3 or TRBV12-4 and TRBJ1-1; TRBD1 aligns across 7 bases. Trimming at V came to 3 bases and at J to 1 base, leaving 2 bases not matched to a gene. The CDR3 length is 14 residues. CDR3 in amino acids: CASSFWDRNTEAFF. In DNA, the CDR3 is TGTGCCAGCAGTTTCTGGGACAGGAACACTGAAGCTTTCTTT.

This clonotype occurred a few times. The J gene is TRBJ1-5, the V gene TRBV2; no clear D. The germline V gene encodes CDR1 SNHLY and CDR2 FYNNEI. This CDR3 spans 14 amino acids. Trimming removed 2 bases at V and 8 bases at J, with 13 bases between. CDR3 in DNA: TGTGCCAGCAGTGAATTGGCAGGTGCGGAGCCCCAGCATTTT. Its translation: CASSELAGAEPQHF. Full variable domain (rest looked up from reference TRBV2 and TRBJ1-5): EPEVTQTPSHQVTQMGQEVILRCVPISNHLYFYWYRQILGQKVEFLVSFYNNEISEKSEIFDDQFSVERPDGSNFTLKIRSTKLEDSAMYFCASSELAGAEPQHFGDGTRLSIL.

This clonotype was detected only a few times. This chain connects TRBV19 to TRBJ1-2; TRBD1 is a possible D gene (6 bases). Germline CDR1 and CDR2: LNHDA and SQIVND (reference sequence). V was pared by 6 bases and J by 1 base, with 9 bases between. This CDR3 has 13 residues. In DNA form, the CDR3 reads TGTGCCAGTAGACTACAGGGTAACTATGGCTACACCTTC. Translated: CASRLQGNYGYTF.

The gene calls are TRBV10-3 and TRBJ1-1, with D hard to call. CDR1 and CDR2 (germline): ENHRY, SYGVKD. This CDR3 comprises 13 residues. V was cut by 8 bases and J by 1 base, with 11 bases left in between. The CDR3 nucleotides read TGTGCCATCGCTGGACCGTCGAACACTGAAGCTTTCTTT. As protein: CAIAGPSNTEAFF.

The rearrangement uses TRBV28 and TRBJ2-3; D possibly matches TRBD1 or TRBD2 (5 bases each). CDR3 size: 14 residues. V was trimmed by 5 bases and J by 3 bases, leaving 12 bases between them. The germline V gene has CDR1 MDHEN and CDR2 SYDVKM. CDR3 region: CASSPIGATDTQYF. The DNA for the CDR3 is TGTGCCAGCAGTCCCATCGGGGCAACAGATACGCAGTATTTT.

This clonotype was recorded at least ten times. The chain links TRBV20-1 to TRBJ1-4; D is perhaps TRBD1 (6 bases). The CDR3 has 15 amino acids. CDR1 is DFQATT and CDR2 is SNEGSKA in the germline V gene (reference sequence). Trimming pared 5 bases from V and 1 base from J, leaving 14 bases between. CDR3 amino acids: CSAARGGGTNEKLFF. CDR3 nucleotides: TGCAGTGCTGCCAGGGGAGGTGGAACTAATGAAAAACTGTTTTTT.

This clonotype was seen repeatedly, ten times or more. V is TRBV10-3 and J is TRBJ2-7; the D gene is possibly TRBD2 (6 bases). CDR1 is ENHRY and CDR2 is SYGVKD in the germline V gene. V was trimmed by 6 bases and J by 4 bases, leaving 13 bases between them. The CDR3 is 13 residues long. CDR3 bases: TGTGCCATCAGAAGGGACTCCGTATACGAGCAGTACTTC. This codes for CAIRRDSVYEQYF.

This clonotype was observed a handful of times. This chain uses TRBV9 with TRBJ1-6; TRBD1 matches at 7 bases. Germline values: CDR1 SGDLS, CDR2 YYNGEE. There are 16 residues in the CDR3. Trimming cost V 0 bases and J 6 bases; bases outside gene matches: 6. This chain's CDR3 is CASSVGWQGGNSPLHF. DNA of the CDR3: TGTGCCAGCAGCGTAGGTTGGCAGGGGGGTAATTCACCCCTCCACTTT. Together with reference TRBV9 and TRBJ1-6, the CDR3 gives the full variable domain: DSGVTQTPKHLITATGQRVTLRCSPRSGDLSVYWYQQSLDQGLQFLIQYYNGEERAKGNILERFSAQQFPDLHSELNLSSLELGDSALYFCASSVGWQGGNSPLHFGNGTRLTVT.

The gene calls are TRBV20-1 and TRBJ2-7, with 11 bases lining up with TRBD2. The CDR3 runs 15 residues. Germline-derived CDR1 and CDR2 are DFQATT and SNEGSKA (reference sequence). V lost 0 bases to trimming and J lost 2 bases; unmatched junction nucleotides: 3. CDR3 coding DNA: TGCAGTGCTAGAGATGCGACTAGCGGGACCTACGAGCAGTACTTC. Protein product: CSARDATSGTYEQYF.

The J gene is TRBJ1-2, the V gene TRBV3-1, with 7 bases fitting TRBD1. V trimming: 5 bases; J trimming: 6 bases; junction bases outside the gene matches: 6. From germline, CDR1 is LGHDT and CDR2 YNNKEL (reference sequence). The CDR3 extends over 13 amino acids. CDR3 loop: CASSETGRDGYTF. CDR3 DNA: TGTGCCAGCAGCGAGACAGGGCGGGATGGCTACACCTTC.

The genes are TRBV20-1 and TRBJ2-3, with D perhaps given as TRBD1 or TRBD2 (6 bases each). The CDR3 is made up of 15 amino acids. V lost 4 bases to trimming and J lost 0 bases, with 14 bases between them. Per the germline V gene, CDR1 is DFQATT and CDR2 is SNEGSKA (reference sequence). CDR3 residues: CSATGASGSTDTQYF. The CDR3, as DNA: TGCAGTGCTACAGGGGCCAGCGGGAGCACAGATACGCAGTATTTT.

The chain combines TRBV2 with TRBJ2-1, with 12 positions matching TRBD2. CDR3 size: 15 residues. V was pared by 7 bases and J by 2 bases, with 3 bases of the junction left unmatched. In germline, CDR1 is SNHLY, CDR2 FYNNEI. The CDR3 is CASTSGRAPYNEQFF. In DNA, the CDR3 is TGTGCCAGCACTAGCGGGAGGGCCCCCTACAATGAGCAGTTCTTC.

This clonotype was counted at least ten times. The chain has TRBV7-6 and TRBJ1-1, with D uncertain. The CDR3 is made up of 13 amino acids. The V and J ends lost 4 bases and 0 bases respectively, with 6 bases between them. The germline CDR1 and CDR2 sequences are SGHVS and FNYEAQ. The CDR3 nucleotides are TGTGCCAGCAGCTCCGGGTTGAACACTGAAGCTTTCTTT. Residues: CASSSGLNTEAFF.

This clonotype was detected a few times. The rearrangement joins TRBV4-1 to TRBJ1-1; D unresolved. The CDR3 spans 13 residues. Germline V gives CDR1 MGHRA, CDR2 YSYEKL. With 0 bases removed from V and 7 bases from J, the gap between germline ends came to 9 bases. The CDR3: CASSQEITFEAFF. The CDR3 region has the DNA TGCGCCAGCAGCCAAGAAATAACATTTGAAGCTTTCTTT.

V and J are TRBV7-9 and TRBJ2-3; D perhaps matches TRBD2 (7 bases). This CDR3 has 15 amino acids. The V end lost 0 bases, the J end lost 4 bases, and 11 bases lay between the germline ends. CDR1 and CDR2 (germline): SEHNR, FQNEAQ (reference sequence). The CDR3 coding sequence is TGTGCCAGCAGCTTAGCCGGGGGGCCTTCAGATACGCAGTATTTT. Translated: CASSLAGGPSDTQYF.